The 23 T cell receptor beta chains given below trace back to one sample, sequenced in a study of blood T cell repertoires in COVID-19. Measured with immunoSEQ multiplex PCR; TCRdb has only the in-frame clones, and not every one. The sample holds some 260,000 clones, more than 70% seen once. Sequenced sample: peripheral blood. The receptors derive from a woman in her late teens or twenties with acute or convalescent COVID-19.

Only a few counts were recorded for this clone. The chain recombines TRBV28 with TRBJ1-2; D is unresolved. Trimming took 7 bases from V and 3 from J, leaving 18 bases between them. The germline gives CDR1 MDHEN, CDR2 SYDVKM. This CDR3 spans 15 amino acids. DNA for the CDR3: TGTGCCAGCAATAATGGGAGGCATCTTGACTATGGCTACACCTTC. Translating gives CASNNGRHLDYGYTF.

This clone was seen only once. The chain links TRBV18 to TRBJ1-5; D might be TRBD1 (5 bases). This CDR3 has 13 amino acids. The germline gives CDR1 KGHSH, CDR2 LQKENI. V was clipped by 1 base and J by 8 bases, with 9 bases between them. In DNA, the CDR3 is TGTGCCAGCTCACCACGGCAGGGCGAGCCCCAGCATTTT. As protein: CASSPRQGEPQHF.

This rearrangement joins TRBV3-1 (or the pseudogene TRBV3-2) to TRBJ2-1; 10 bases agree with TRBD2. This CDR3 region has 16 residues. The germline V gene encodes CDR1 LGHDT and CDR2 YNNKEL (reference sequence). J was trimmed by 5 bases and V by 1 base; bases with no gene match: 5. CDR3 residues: CASSQGSSGSHNEQFF. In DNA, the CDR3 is TGTGCCAGCAGCCAAGGGTCTAGCGGGAGTCACAATGAGCAGTTCTTC.

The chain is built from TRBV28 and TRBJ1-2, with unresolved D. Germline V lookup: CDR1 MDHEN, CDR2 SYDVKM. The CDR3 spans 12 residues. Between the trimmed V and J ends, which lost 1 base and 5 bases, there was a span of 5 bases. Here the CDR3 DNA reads TGTGCCAGCAGTTTATTTCAGTATGGCTACACCTTC. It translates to CASSLFQYGYTF.

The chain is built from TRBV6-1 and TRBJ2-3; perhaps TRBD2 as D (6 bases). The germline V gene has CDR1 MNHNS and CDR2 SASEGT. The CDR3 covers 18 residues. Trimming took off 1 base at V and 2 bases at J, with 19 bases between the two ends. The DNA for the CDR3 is TGTGCCAGCAGTGAAGTCACCCCTTCGGGCGGGGCCACAGATACGCAGTATTTT. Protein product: CASSEVTPSGGATDTQYF.

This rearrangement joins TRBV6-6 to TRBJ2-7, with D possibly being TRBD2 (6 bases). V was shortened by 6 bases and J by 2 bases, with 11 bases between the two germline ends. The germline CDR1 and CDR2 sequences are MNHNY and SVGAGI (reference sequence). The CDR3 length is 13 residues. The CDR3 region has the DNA TGTGCCAGCAGGGGGGACTTCACCTACGAGCAGTACTTC. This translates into CASRGDFTYEQYF.

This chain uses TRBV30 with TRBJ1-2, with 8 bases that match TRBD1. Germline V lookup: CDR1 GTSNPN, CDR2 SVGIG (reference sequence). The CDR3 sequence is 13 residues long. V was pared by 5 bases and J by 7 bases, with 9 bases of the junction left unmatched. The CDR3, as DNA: TGTGCCTGGGACAACAGGGGGATGTCTGGCTACACCTTC. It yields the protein CAWDNRGMSGYTF.

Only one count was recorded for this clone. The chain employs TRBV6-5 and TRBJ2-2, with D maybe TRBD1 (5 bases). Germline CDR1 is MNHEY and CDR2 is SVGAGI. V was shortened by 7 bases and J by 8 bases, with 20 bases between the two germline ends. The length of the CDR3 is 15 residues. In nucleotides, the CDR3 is TGTGCCAGCAACAGCAAGGGCAGGGCATCAGGGGAGCTGTTTTTT. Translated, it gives CASNSKGRASGELFF.

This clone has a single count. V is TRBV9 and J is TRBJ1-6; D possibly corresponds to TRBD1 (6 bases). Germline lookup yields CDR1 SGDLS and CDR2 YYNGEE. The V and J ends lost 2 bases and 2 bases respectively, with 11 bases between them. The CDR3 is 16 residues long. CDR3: CASSVGWTAYNSPLHF. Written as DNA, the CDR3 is TGTGCCAGCAGCGTGGGCTGGACAGCCTATAATTCACCCCTCCACTTT.

This CDR3 reads CASSLDPGTVEKLFF. In DNA form, the CDR3 reads TGCGCCAGCAGCTTGGACCCCGGGACAGTAGAAAAACTGTTTTTT. This rearrangement joins TRBV5-1 to TRBJ1-4; 7 positions agree with TRBD1. CDR1 SGHRS and CDR2 YFSETQ come from the germline V gene. The CDR3 loop spans 15 amino acids. Trimming took 0 bases from V and 8 from J; bases not matched to a gene: 7.

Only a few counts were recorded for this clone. The CDR3 spells CASSAYRENSPLHF. DNA for the CDR3: TGTGCCAGCAGCGCTTACAGGGAAAATTCACCCCTCCACTTT. The chain carries TRBV9 and TRBJ1-6; D perhaps matches TRBD1 (6 bases). The CDR3 covers 14 residues. Between the trimmed V and J ends, which lost 3 bases and 7 bases, there was a span of 11 bases. The V gene's germline CDR1 is SGDLS and CDR2 YYNGEE. The full variable domain, rest sourced from reference TRBV9 and TRBJ1-6, is DSGVTQTPKHLITATGQRVTLRCSPRSGDLSVYWYQQSLDQGLQFLIQYYNGEERAKGNILERFSAQQFPDLHSELNLSSLELGDSALYFCASSAYRENSPLHFGNGTRLTVT.

The CDR3 DNA follows: TGTGCCAGCAGCCCAGCCTGGAGTAGCGGGCTTATAGCCTCCTACGAGCAGTACTTC. It specifies CASSPAWSSGLIASYEQYF. The chain uses TRBV7-2 and TRBJ2-7, with 7 bases matching TRBD2. The ends lost 5 bases at V and 0 bases at J; junction bases unmatched: 19. CDR1 and CDR2 (germline): SGHTA, FQGNSA. The CDR3 runs to 19 residues.

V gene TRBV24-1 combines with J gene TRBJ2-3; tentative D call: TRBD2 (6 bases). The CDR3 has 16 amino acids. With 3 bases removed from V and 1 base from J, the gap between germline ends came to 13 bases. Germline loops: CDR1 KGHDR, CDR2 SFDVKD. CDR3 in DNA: TGTGCCACCAGTGATGGTCTGGAGGGCGGCACAGATACGCAGTATTTT. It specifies CATSDGLEGGTDTQYF.

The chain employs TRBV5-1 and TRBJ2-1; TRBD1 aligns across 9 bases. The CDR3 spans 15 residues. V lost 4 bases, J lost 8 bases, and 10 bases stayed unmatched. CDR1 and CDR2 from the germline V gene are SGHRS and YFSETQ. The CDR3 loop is CASSADGQGYDEQFF. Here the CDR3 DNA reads TGCGCCAGCAGCGCCGACGGACAGGGGTACGATGAGCAGTTCTTC. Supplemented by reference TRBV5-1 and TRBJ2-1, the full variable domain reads KAGVTQTPRYLIKTRGQQVTLSCSPISGHRSVSWYQQTPGQGLQFLFEYFSETQRNKGNFPGRFSGRQFSNSRSEMNVSTLELGDSALYLCASSADGQGYDEQFFGPGTRLTVL.

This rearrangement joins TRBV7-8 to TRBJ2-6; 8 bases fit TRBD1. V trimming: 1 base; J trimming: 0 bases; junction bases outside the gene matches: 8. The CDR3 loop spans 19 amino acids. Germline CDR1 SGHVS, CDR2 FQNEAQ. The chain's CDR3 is CASSLEWGQEISGANVLTF. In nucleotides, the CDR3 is TGTGCCAGCAGCTTAGAGTGGGGACAGGAGATCTCTGGGGCCAACGTCCTGACTTTC.

The CDR3: CASSEATNEKLFF. CDR3 nucleotides: TGTGCCAGCAGCGAGGCAACTAATGAAAAACTGTTTTTT. The chain is built from TRBV12-3 or TRBV12-4 and TRBJ1-4; the D is unclear. The CDR3 has 13 amino acids. The V gene lost 6 bases and the J gene lost 0 bases, with 5 bases spanning the gap.

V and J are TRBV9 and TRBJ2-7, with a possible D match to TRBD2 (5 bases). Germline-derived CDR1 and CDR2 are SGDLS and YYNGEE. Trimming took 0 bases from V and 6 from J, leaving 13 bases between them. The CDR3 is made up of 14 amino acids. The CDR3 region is CASSVAGVGSEQYF. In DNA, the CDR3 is TGTGCCAGCAGCGTAGCCGGGGTTGGTAGCGAGCAGTACTTC.

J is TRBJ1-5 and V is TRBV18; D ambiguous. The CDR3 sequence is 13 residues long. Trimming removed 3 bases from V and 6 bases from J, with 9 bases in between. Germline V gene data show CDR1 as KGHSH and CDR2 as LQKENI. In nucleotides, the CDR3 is TGTGCCAGCTCACCGCCCGAGGGTCAGCCCCAGCATTTT. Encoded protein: CASSPPEGQPQHF.

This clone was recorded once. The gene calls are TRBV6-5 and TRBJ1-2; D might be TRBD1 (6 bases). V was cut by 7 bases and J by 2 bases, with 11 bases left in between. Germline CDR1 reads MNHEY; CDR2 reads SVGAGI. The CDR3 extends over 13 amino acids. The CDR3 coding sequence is TGTGCCAGCACCATGACAGGAAACTATGGCTACACCTTC. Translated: CASTMTGNYGYTF.

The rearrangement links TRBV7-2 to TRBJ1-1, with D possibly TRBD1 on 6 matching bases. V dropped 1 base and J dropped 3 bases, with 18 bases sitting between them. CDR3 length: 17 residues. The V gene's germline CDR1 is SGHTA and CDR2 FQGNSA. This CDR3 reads CASSLGAGEWVDTEAFF. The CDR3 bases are TGTGCCAGCAGCTTAGGGGCAGGGGAGTGGGTAGACACTGAAGCTTTCTTT.

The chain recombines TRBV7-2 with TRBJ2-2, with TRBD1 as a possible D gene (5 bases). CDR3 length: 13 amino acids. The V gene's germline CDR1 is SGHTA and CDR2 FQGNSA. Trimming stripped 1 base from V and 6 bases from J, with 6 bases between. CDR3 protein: CASSLGRAGELFF. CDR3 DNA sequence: TGTGCCAGCAGCTTAGGCAGGGCCGGGGAGCTGTTTTTT.

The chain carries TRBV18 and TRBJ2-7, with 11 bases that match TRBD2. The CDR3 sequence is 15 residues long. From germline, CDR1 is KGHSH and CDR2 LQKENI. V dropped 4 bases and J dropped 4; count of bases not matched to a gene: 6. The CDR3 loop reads CASSLSGRAEYEQYF. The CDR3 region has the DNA TGTGCCAGCTCACTTAGCGGGAGGGCTGAGTACGAGCAGTACTTC. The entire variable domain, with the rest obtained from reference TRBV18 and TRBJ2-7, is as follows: NAGVMQNPRHLVRRRGQEARLRCSPMKGHSHVYWYRQLPEEGLKFMVYLQKENIIDESGMPKERFSAEFPKEGPSILRIQQVVRGDSAAYFCASSLSGRAEYEQYFGPGTRLTVT.

CDR3 DNA: TGTGCCAGCATCAAAGGGGCTGGCTACACCTTC. Its protein is CASIKGAGYTF. The V and J genes are TRBV28 and TRBJ1-2; possibly TRBD1 for D (5 bases). This CDR3 spans 11 amino acids. The V gene lost 7 bases and the J gene lost 7 bases, with 10 bases spanning the gap. CDR1 is MDHEN and CDR2 is SYDVKM in the germline V gene.